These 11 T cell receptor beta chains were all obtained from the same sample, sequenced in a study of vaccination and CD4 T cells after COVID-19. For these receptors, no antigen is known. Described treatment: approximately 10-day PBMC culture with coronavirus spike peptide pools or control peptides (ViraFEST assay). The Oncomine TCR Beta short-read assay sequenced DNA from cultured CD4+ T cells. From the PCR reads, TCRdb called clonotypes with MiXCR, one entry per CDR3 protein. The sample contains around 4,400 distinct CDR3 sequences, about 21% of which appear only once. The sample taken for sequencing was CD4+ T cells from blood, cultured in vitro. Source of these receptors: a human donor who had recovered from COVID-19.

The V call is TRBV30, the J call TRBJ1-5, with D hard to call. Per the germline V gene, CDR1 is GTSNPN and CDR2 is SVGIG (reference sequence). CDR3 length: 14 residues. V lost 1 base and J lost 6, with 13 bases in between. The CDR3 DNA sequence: TGTGCCTGGAGTGAAGGGCCCTTCGGTCAGCCCCAGCATTTT. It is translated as CAWSEGPFGQPQHF. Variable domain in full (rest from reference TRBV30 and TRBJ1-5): SQTIHQWPATLVQPVGSPLSLECTVEGTSNPNLYWYRQAAGRGLQLLFYSVGIGQISSEVPQNLSASRPQDRQFILSSKKLLLSDSGFYLCAWSEGPFGQPQHFGDGTRLSIL.

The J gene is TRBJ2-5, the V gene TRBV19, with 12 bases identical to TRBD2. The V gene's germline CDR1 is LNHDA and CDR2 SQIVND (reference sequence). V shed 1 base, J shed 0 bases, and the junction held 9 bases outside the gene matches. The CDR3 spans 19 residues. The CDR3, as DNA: TGTGCCAGTAGTATAGGACTAGCGGGGGACCCTACTTACCAAGAGACCCAGTACTTC. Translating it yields CASSIGLAGDPTYQETQYF.

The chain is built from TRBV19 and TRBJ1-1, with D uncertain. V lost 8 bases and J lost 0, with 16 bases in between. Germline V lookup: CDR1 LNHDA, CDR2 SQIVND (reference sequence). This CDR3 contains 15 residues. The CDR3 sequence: CASLPGSPMNTEAFF. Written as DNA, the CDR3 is TGTGCCAGTCTACCGGGGAGTCCTATGAACACTGAAGCTTTCTTT. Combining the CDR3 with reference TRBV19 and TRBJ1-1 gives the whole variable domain DGGITQSPKYLFRKEGQNVTLSCEQNLNHDAMYWYRQDPGQGLRLIYYSQIVNDFQKGDIAEGYSVSREKKESFPLTVTSAQKNPTAFYLCASLPGSPMNTEAFFGQGTRLTVV.

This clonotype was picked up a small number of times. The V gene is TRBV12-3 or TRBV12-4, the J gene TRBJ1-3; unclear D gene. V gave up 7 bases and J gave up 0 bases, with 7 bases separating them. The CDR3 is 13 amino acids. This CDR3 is CASTSYSGNTIYF. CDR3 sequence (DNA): TGTGCCAGCACCTCGTACTCTGGAAACACCATATATTTT.

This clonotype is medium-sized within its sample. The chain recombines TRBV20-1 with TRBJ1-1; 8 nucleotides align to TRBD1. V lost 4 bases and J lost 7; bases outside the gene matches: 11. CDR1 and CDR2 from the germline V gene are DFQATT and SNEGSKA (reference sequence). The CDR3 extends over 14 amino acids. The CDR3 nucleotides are TGCAGTGCTATGCAGGGGGCGCGTATAAATGAAGCTTTCTTT. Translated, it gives CSAMQGARINEAFF.

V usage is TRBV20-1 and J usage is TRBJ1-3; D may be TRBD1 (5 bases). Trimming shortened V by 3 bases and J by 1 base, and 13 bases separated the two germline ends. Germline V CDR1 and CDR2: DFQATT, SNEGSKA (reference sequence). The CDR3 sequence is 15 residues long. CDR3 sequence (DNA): TGCAGTGCTAGTTTTAGGGCAGGGTCTGGAAACACCATATATTTT. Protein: CSASFRAGSGNTIYF.

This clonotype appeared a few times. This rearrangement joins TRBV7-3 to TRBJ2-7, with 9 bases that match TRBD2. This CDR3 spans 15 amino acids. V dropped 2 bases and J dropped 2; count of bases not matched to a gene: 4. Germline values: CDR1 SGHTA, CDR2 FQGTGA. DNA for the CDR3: TGTGCCAGCAGCTTAGGAGCGGGGGGAACCTACGAGCAGTACTTC. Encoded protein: CASSLGAGGTYEQYF.

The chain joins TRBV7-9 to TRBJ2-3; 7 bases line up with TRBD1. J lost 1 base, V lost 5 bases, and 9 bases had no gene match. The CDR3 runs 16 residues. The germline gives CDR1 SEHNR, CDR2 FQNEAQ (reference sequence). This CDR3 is CASSLLTGKGTDTQYF. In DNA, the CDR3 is TGTGCCAGCAGCCTACTGACAGGGAAGGGCACAGATACGCAGTATTTT.

The CDR3 spells CASSLNGGRGETQYF. The CDR3 DNA sequence: TGCGCCAGCAGCTTGAACGGGGGGAGAGGGGAGACCCAGTACTTC. The gene calls are TRBV5-1 and TRBJ2-5; 7 bases align to TRBD2. This CDR3 contains 15 residues. V lost 1 base and J lost 5; bases outside the gene matches: 8. Germline lookup yields CDR1 SGHRS and CDR2 YFSETQ.

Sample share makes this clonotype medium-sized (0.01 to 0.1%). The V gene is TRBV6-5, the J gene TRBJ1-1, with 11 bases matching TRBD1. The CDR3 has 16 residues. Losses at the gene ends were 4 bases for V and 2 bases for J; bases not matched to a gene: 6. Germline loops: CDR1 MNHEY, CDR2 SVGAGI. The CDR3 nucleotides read TGTGCCAGCAGTTTGCGGACAGGGGGCGTCAACACTGAAGCTTTCTTT. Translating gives CASSLRTGGVNTEAFF.

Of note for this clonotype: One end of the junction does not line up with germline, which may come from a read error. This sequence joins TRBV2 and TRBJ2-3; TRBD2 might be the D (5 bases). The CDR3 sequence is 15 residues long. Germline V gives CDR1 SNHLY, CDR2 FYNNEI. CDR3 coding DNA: TGTGCCAGCAGTGAGGGTGGCGGGCCCACAGATACGCGGTATTTT. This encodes CASSEGGGPTDTRYF.